The 11 T cell receptor beta chains below all came from one sample that was sequenced in a study of blood T cell repertoires in COVID-19. Assay used: immunoSEQ multiplex PCR; TCRdb lists only in-frame clones, some missing. This sample has about 240,000 clones, with roughly 77% found just once. The sample comprised peripheral blood. These receptors all come from an elderly woman with acute or convalescent COVID-19.

This clone turned up a few times. The CDR3 region is CASSEMGGIFGYGYTF. The CDR3 nucleotides are TGTGCCAGCAGTGAAATGGGAGGGATCTTTGGCTATGGCTACACCTTC. V and J are TRBV2 and TRBJ1-2; D is unresolved. V was clipped by 2 bases and J by 4 bases, with 17 bases between them. CDR3 size: 16 residues. Germline CDR1 reads SNHLY; CDR2 reads FYNNEI.

The chain links TRBV5-1 to TRBJ1-1, with D perhaps TRBD1 (6 bases). V lost 5 bases and J 5 bases, leaving 19 bases between the germline ends. The CDR3 consists of 15 residues. Looked up from germline, CDR1 is SGHRS and CDR2 is YFSETQ. This CDR3 is CASSYAGGRGTEAFF. CDR3 nucleotides: TGCGCCAGCAGTTACGCCGGGGGGCGGGGGACTGAAGCTTTCTTT. The entire variable domain, with the rest obtained from reference TRBV5-1 and TRBJ1-1, is as follows: KAGVTQTPRYLIKTRGQQVTLSCSPISGHRSVSWYQQTPGQGLQFLFEYFSETQRNKGNFPGRFSGRQFSNSRSEMNVSTLELGDSALYLCASSYAGGRGTEAFFGQGTRLTVV.

The V and J genes are TRBV9 and TRBJ1-1; maybe TRBD1 (6 bases). Trimming took off 0 bases at V and 5 bases at J, with 17 bases between the two ends. The germline gives CDR1 SGDLS, CDR2 YYNGEE. This CDR3 is 16 amino acids long. The CDR3, as DNA: TGTGCCAGCAGCGTAGTCGCCACTTTAAGGGGGACTGAAGCTTTCTTT. It is translated as CASSVVATLRGTEAFF.

This rearrangement joins TRBV6-1 to TRBJ1-5; D might be TRBD1 (6 bases). Per the germline V gene, CDR1 is MNHNS and CDR2 is SASEGT. Trimming shortened V by 2 bases and J by 7 bases, and 24 bases separated the two germline ends. This CDR3 comprises 18 residues. CDR3 in amino acids: CASSEWAQGNGRGQPQHF. The CDR3 nucleotides are TGTGCCAGCAGTGAATGGGCACAGGGAAATGGACGTGGACAGCCCCAGCATTTT.

This sequence joins TRBV7-2 and TRBJ2-2; 9 nucleotides agree with TRBD1. Germline V gives CDR1 SGHTA, CDR2 FQGNSA. The CDR3 consists of 16 residues. V shed 1 base, J shed 5 bases, and the junction held 5 bases outside the gene matches. The CDR3, as DNA: TGTGCCAGCAGCTTAGGGACAGGGGCGGAGACCGGGGAGCTGTTTTTT. Its protein product is CASSLGTGAETGELFF.

This clone was seen a single time. This rearrangement joins TRBV5-4 to TRBJ2-5; TRBD2 aligns across 7 bases. The CDR3 contains 13 residues. Germline trimming cut 3 bases from V and 2 bases from J; bases unmatched to any gene: 1. The germline V gene encodes CDR1 SGHNT and CDR2 YYREEE (reference sequence). The chain's CDR3 is CASSSGGQETQYF. CDR3 DNA: TGTGCCAGCAGCTCCGGGGGGCAAGAGACCCAGTACTTC.

The chain joins TRBV2 to TRBJ1-2; 9 bases line up with TRBD1. Germline lookup yields CDR1 SNHLY and CDR2 FYNNEI. The CDR3 length is 13 residues. With V trimmed by 6 bases and J by 7 bases, 6 bases remained unmatched. CDR3 sequence: CASRGTGLGGYTF. Here the CDR3 DNA reads TGTGCCAGCAGGGGGACAGGGCTTGGTGGCTACACCTTC.

J is TRBJ1-2 and V is TRBV6-4; D is undetermined. The CDR3 is 13 residues long. In germline, CDR1 is MRHNA, CDR2 SNTAGT. V lost 5 bases and J 9 bases, leaving 16 bases between the germline ends. The CDR3 DNA reads as TGTGCCAGCAGTCCGGAGGGCCGAGGGAGCTACACCTTC. Amino acids: CASSPEGRGSYTF.

The chain is built from TRBV25-1 and TRBJ1-2, with D tentatively TRBD1 (6 bases). Trimming removed 5 bases at V and 4 bases at J, with 14 bases between. This CDR3 is built from 14 residues. Per the germline V gene, CDR1 is MGHDK and CDR2 is SYGVNS. The CDR3 sequence: CASSPQGAVYGYTF. The CDR3 DNA follows: TGTGCCAGCAGTCCACAGGGTGCGGTCTATGGCTACACCTTC.

The chain recombines TRBV2 with TRBJ1-5, with D uncertain. Per germline, CDR1 SNHLY and CDR2 FYNNEI. CDR3 length: 12 residues. V lost 4 bases to trimming and J lost 5 bases, with 6 bases between them. The CDR3 here is CASSVYDQPQHF. CDR3 coding DNA: TGTGCCAGCAGTGTCTATGATCAGCCCCAGCATTTT.

The chain couples TRBV27 to TRBJ1-1; 7 nucleotides match TRBD1. The junction had 13 bases not matched to a gene; V was cut back by 11 bases and J by 4 bases. From germline, CDR1 is MNHEY and CDR2 SMNVEV (reference sequence). This CDR3 is 14 amino acids long. CDR3 sequence: CALRAGGTGTEAFF. In DNA, the CDR3 is TGTGCCTTGAGAGCAGGGGGTACGGGCACTGAAGCTTTCTTT.